This T cell receptor beta chain was identified during a study of cytomegalovirus exposure and HLA in healthy donors. The CDR3 consists of 13 residues. V lost 5 bases, J lost 1 base, and 8 bases lay in between. The germline V gene encodes CDR1 SGHTA and CDR2 FQGTGA. The PCR used 60 Vbeta and 13 Jbeta primers. Sequenced by immunoSEQ multiplex PCR; TCRdb stores in-frame clones only, minus some. Here the sample spans some 170,000 clones, about two thirds being singletons. Details on this clone: Its specificity is not known.

Overall study results and limits: Later analysis associated a missense DCLRE1C variant with TCR beta V- and J-gene trimming. Reports credit the classifier with highly specific, highly sensitive diagnosis of cytomegalovirus status.

The V gene is TRBV7-3, the J gene TRBJ1-2; maybe TRBD1 (6 bases). The receptor comes from a human donor in good health. Sequencing input: PBMCs. CDR3 nucleotide sequence: TGTGCCAGCAGCCCGGACAGTAACTATGGCTACACCTTC. It is translated as CASSPDSNYGYTF.